The source of this T cell receptor (beta chain) is a study of T cell changes during pregnancy in multiple sclerosis. This CDR3 region has 15 residues. V shed 4 bases, J shed 7 bases, and the junction held 7 bases outside the gene matches. In germline, CDR1 is ENHRY, CDR2 SYGVKD. Clones were read by immunoSEQ multiplex PCR, and TCRdb kept only the in-frame ones, dropping some. Of 30,000 to 45,000 clones listed, around 92% are singletons. The V and J genes are TRBV10-3 and TRBJ2-1; 10 bases match TRBD1. Sequencing input: PBMCs (not recorded whether the cells were cultured). This TCR came from a female donor with multiple sclerosis, enrolled in a pregnancy study. In DNA, the CDR3 is TGTGCCATCAGTGCTCCGGGACAGGGGCTTAATGAGCAGTTCTTC. Protein sequence: CAISAPGQGLNEQFF.